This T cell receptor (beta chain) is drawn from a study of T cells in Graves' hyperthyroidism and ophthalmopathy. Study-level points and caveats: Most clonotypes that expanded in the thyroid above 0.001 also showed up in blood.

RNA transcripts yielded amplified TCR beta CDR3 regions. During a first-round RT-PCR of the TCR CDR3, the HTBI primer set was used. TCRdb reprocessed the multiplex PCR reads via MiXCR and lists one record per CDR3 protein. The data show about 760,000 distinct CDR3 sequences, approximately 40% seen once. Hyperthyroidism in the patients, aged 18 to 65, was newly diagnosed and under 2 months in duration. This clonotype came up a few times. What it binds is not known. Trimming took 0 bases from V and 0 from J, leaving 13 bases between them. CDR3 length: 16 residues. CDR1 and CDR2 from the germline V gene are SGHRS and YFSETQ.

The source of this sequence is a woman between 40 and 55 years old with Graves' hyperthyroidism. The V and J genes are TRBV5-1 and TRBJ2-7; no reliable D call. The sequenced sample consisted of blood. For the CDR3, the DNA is TGCGCCAGCAGCTTGGACCTGGGCGTCTCCTCCTACGAGCAGTACTTC. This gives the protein CASSLDLGVSSYEQYF.